The next 10 T cell receptor beta chains were all read from a single sample in a study of CD8+ T cells in alopecia areata. Isolated RNA was reverse transcribed into cDNA used as the sequencing template. Here immunoSEQ multiplex PCR was the method, and the copy in TCRdb shows in-frame clones only, minus some. The sample carries 110,000 or so clones, roughly two fifths recorded once. Source material: CD4+ T cells sorted from blood. The receptors were sampled from a human donor with alopecia areata.

This clone was detected a few times. This sequence joins TRBV7-2 and TRBJ2-7; the match to TRBD2 covers 8 bases. The CDR3 extends over 16 amino acids. J lost 0 bases, V lost 0 bases, and 4 bases had no gene match. The germline V gene encodes CDR1 SGHTA and CDR2 FQGNSA. The CDR3 DNA reads TGTGCCAGCAGCTTAGCACTGGCGGGGGGCTCCTACGAGCAGTACTTC. Translation gives CASSLALAGGSYEQYF. Based on the CDR3 plus reference TRBV7-2 and TRBJ2-7, the full variable domain is GAGVSQSPSNKVTEKGKDVELRCDPISGHTALYWYRQSLGQGLEFLIYFQGNSAPDKSGLPSDRFSAERTGGSVSTLTIQRTQQEDSAVYLCASSLALAGGSYEQYFGPGTRLTVT.

There are a few counts of this clone. J is TRBJ2-1 and V is TRBV25-1; 8 nucleotides line up with TRBD2. Trimming removed 7 bases from V and 9 bases from J; junction bases left unmatched: 14. There are 15 residues in the CDR3. The germline gives CDR1 MGHDK, CDR2 SYGVNS. The chain's CDR3 is CASTDLGLGGVEQFF. The CDR3 DNA reads as TGTGCCAGCACCGACCTGGGACTAGGCGGCGTTGAGCAGTTCTTC.

This clone was seen only a few times. J is TRBJ2-5 and V is TRBV7-8, with unresolved D. Trimming left V 3 bases short and J 2 bases short, with 10 bases between. Germline V CDR1 and CDR2: SGHVS, FQNEAQ. The CDR3 loop spans 14 amino acids. The CDR3 sequence is CASSLRTAQETQYF. The CDR3 bases are TGTGCCAGCAGCTTGAGAACAGCACAAGAGACCCAGTACTTC.

Only a few counts were recorded for this clone. The genes are TRBV7-9 and TRBJ1-1; D is unresolved. Germline V gives CDR1 SEHNR, CDR2 FQNEAQ (reference sequence). The CDR3 loop spans 13 amino acids. V lost 3 bases to trimming and J lost 1 base, with 6 bases between them. CDR3 nucleotides: TGTGCCAGCAGCTTGGAGGCGAACACTGAAGCTTTCTTT. Its translation: CASSLEANTEAFF.

The rearrangement joins TRBV11-2 to TRBJ1-3; unclear D gene. Germline loops: CDR1 SGHAT, CDR2 FQNNGV. CDR3 size: 14 residues. V lost 1 base and J 4 bases, leaving 8 bases between the germline ends. DNA of the CDR3: TGTGCCAGCAGCTTAGGAGTAGGAGGAAACACCATATATTTT. Translating it yields CASSLGVGGNTIYF.

The chain is built from TRBV7-2 and TRBJ2-6; D not certain. This CDR3 is 17 amino acids long. Germline CDR1 and CDR2: SGHTA and FQGNSA. V shed 3 bases and J shed 0 bases, with 12 bases lying between them. The CDR3 DNA is TGTGCCAGCAGCTTTCAAGGGCCACGCTCTGGGGCCAACGTCCTGACTTTC. Translation: CASSFQGPRSGANVLTF.

The chain recombines TRBV7-9 with TRBJ2-3; 12 nucleotides match TRBD2. With V trimmed by 6 bases and J by 2 bases, 3 bases remained unmatched. The CDR3 spans 15 residues. CDR1 is SEHNR and CDR2 is FQNEAQ in the germline V gene (reference sequence). The CDR3 reads CASRRTSGTTDTQYF. The CDR3, as DNA: TGTGCCAGCAGGCGGACTAGCGGGACCACAGATACGCAGTATTTT.

The chain links TRBV25-1 to TRBJ1-2; the D is unclear. Trimming cost V 4 bases and J 4 bases, with 7 bases left between them. Germline V CDR1 and CDR2: MGHDK, SYGVNS. This CDR3 spans 12 amino acids. The CDR3 bases are TGTGCCAGCAGTGGAGGGCCCTATGGCTACACCTTC. Amino acids: CASSGGPYGYTF.

In DNA, the CDR3 is TGTGCCAGCAGCTTGGAACAGGGGGCGATATCGGTGTTGCAGTACTTC. Translation: CASSLEQGAISVLQYF. The chain has TRBV5-6 and TRBJ2-7, with 9 bases matching TRBD1. Germline V lookup: CDR1 SGHDT, CDR2 YYEEEE. V lost 0 bases and J lost 9; bases outside the gene matches: 13. This CDR3 spans 16 amino acids.

This clone has only a few counts. V usage is TRBV30 and J usage is TRBJ2-2; perhaps TRBD2 as D (6 bases). This CDR3 comprises 17 residues. Trimming removed 0 bases at V and 2 bases at J, with 16 bases between. Germline loops: CDR1 GTSNPN, CDR2 SVGIG (reference sequence). CDR3 region: CAWSVVWISGNTGELFF. CDR3 coding DNA: TGTGCCTGGAGTGTAGTTTGGATTAGCGGTAACACCGGGGAGCTGTTTTTT.